This TCR beta chain was captured by sequencing in a study of shared clonotypes between healthy human individuals. Study-level findings and limits: It was only blood that was sampled, and tissue repertoires likely differ. The study found lower generation probabilities in non-shared clonotypes than in those shared by all four donors.

The CDR3 has 11 amino acids. Trimming left V 4 bases short and J 7 bases short, with 10 bases between. The V gene's germline CDR1 is SQVTM and CDR2 ANQGSEA. This table comes from immunoSEQ multiplex PCR, and its TCRdb copy is limited to in-frame clones, with some not included. The profile shows roughly 890,000 clones, 80% to 95% of them singletons. For this clone: Its antigen remains unknown.

Positively selected for CCR7, the CD45RO-negative cells used as naive CD8 cells excluded terminally differentiated effector memory CD45RA+ cells. Every one of the donors was a Caucasian adult that lived in Nashville, Tennessee. The chain employs TRBV29-1 and TRBJ1-1; D is ambiguous. Sequencing was done on a sample of naive CD8+ T cells sorted from blood. This clonotype was sampled from a man under 40 in good health. This CDR3 is CSVGGRDEAFF. CDR3 DNA: TGCAGCGTTGGGGGTAGGGATGAAGCTTTCTTT.